The 2 T cell receptor beta chains given below trace back to one sample, sequenced in a study of T cell repertoires in cytomegalovirus infection. No antigen has been identified for these receptors. Each CDR3 protein is one row after TCRdb ran MiXCR on the reads. The table has some 500,000 distinct CDR3 sequences, approximately 40% seen once. The starting material was cultured PBMCs, obtained from culture after CMV antigen stimulation. The receptors shown here come from a human donor in good health (CMV status not recorded). Some clones in this sample may be carry-over from other donors' samples.

The chain recombines TRBV5-1 with TRBJ1-2; weak D call: TRBD1 (5 bases). CDR1 is SGHRS and CDR2 is YFSETQ in the germline V gene. V lost 3 bases, J lost 12 bases, and 21 bases lay in between. This CDR3 has 14 amino acids. The CDR3 is CASSSPTGQTGHTF. CDR3 coding DNA: TGCGCCAGCAGCTCACCAACTGGACAAACCGGACACACCTTC.

The chain uses TRBV5-6 and TRBJ2-3; D may be TRBD1 (5 bases). Germline CDR1 reads SGHDT; CDR2 reads YYEEEE. Between the trimmed V and J ends, which lost 1 base and 1 base, there was a span of 19 bases. The CDR3 runs to 18 residues. CDR3 sequence reads: CASSLPPGRVSGTDTQYF. The CDR3 bases are TGTGCCAGCAGCTTGCCCCCCGGCAGGGTGAGTGGCACAGATACGCAGTATTTT.